Following are 26 T cell receptor beta chains from one sample sequenced in a study of CD8 T cells in ankylosing spondylitis. TCRdb re-derived calls from the 5' RACE reads in MiXCR, one entry per CDR3 protein. This sample has about 130,000 distinct CDR3 sequences; around 7.9% occur once, and the top ten carry over 10%. Sequencing input: blood, either unsorted or a sorted T cell fraction (not recorded which). These receptors all come from a female donor with ankylosing spondylitis or in good health (not recorded which).

The chain links TRBV19 to TRBJ2-3; possibly TRBD1 for D (5 bases). Germline CDR1 is LNHDA and CDR2 is SQIVND (reference sequence). CDR3 size: 13 residues. The ends were cut back, 7 bases at V and 4 bases at J, with 12 bases in the middle. CDR3 residues: CASNSLGADTQYF. CDR3 nucleotide sequence: TGTGCCAGTAATAGCCTAGGGGCAGATACGCAGTATTTT. The full variable domain, its missing parts supplied by reference TRBV19 and TRBJ2-3, is DGGITQSPKYLFRKEGQNVTLSCEQNLNHDAMYWYRQDPGQGLRLIYYSQIVNDFQKGDIAEGYSVSREKKESFPLTVTSAQKNPTAFYLCASNSLGADTQYFGPGTRLTVL.

This clonotype was observed a handful of times. The chain is built from TRBV6-2 or TRBV6-3 and TRBJ2-3, with TRBD2 matching over 13 bases. V trimming: 9 bases; J trimming: 5 bases; junction bases outside the gene matches: 5. The germline gives CDR1 MNHEY, CDR2 SVGEGT. This CDR3 has 14 residues. The CDR3 DNA is TGTGCCAGTACTAGCGGGGGGGCCGGAGATACGCAGTATTTT. Protein: CASTSGGAGDTQYF.

This clonotype was seen repeatedly, ten times or more. The chain carries TRBV7-9 and TRBJ2-5, with D perhaps given as TRBD1 or TRBD2 (5 bases each). The V end lost 5 bases, the J end lost 1 base, and 8 bases lay between the germline ends. Germline-derived CDR1 and CDR2 are SEHNR and FQNEAQ (reference sequence). This CDR3 contains 13 residues. The CDR3 DNA follows: TGTGCCAGCAGCGGGACCGTCCAAGAGACCCAGTACTTC. Translated: CASSGTVQETQYF.

Many counts were recorded for this clonotype. The chain recombines TRBV7-9 with TRBJ2-1; 7 bases are a match to TRBD1. The germline gives CDR1 SEHNR, CDR2 FQNEAQ (reference sequence). Trimming removed 5 bases from V and 6 bases from J; junction bases left unmatched: 7. This CDR3 contains 14 residues. CDR3 in amino acids: CASSPGTVINEQFF. In DNA, the CDR3 is TGTGCCAGCAGCCCCGGGACAGTCATCAATGAGCAGTTCTTC.

The gene calls are TRBV6-2 or TRBV6-3 and TRBJ2-1; 10 bases are a match to TRBD2. Losses at the gene ends were 0 bases for V and 0 bases for J; bases not matched to a gene: 11. The CDR3 is 20 amino acids. Germline-derived CDR1 and CDR2 are MNHEY and SVGEGT. CDR3 residues: CASSYSPLAGARSSYNEQFF. The CDR3, as DNA: TGTGCCAGCAGTTACTCCCCTCTAGCGGGGGCCCGTTCCTCCTACAATGAGCAGTTCTTC.

This clonotype was seen many times. This chain connects TRBV12-3 or TRBV12-4 to TRBJ1-2; 7 positions match TRBD1. The CDR3 has 12 amino acids. With V trimmed by 5 bases and J by 8 bases, 5 bases remained unmatched. CDR3 loop: CASSADREGYTF. CDR3 DNA sequence: TGTGCCAGCAGTGCCGACAGGGAGGGCTACACCTTC.

This clonotype was seen repeatedly, ten times or more. The chain combines TRBV2 with TRBJ2-1; perhaps D is TRBD1 or TRBD2 (5 bases each). This CDR3 comprises 14 residues. The V and J ends lost 6 bases and 7 bases respectively, with 16 bases between them. Germline CDR1 SNHLY, CDR2 FYNNEI. The CDR3 nucleotides read TGTGCCAGCAGGGGAGTTACTGGGGGTAATGAGCAGTTCTTC. The encoded protein is CASRGVTGGNEQFF.

This clonotype occurred many times. V and J are TRBV5-1 and TRBJ2-7, with D unresolved. Germline V CDR1 and CDR2: SGHRS, YFSETQ. CDR3 length: 14 amino acids. Trimming took off 6 bases at V and 0 bases at J, with 13 bases between the two ends. CDR3 amino acids: CASTKAYGSYEQYF. The CDR3 coding sequence is TGCGCCAGCACTAAGGCCTACGGCTCCTACGAGCAGTACTTC.

In its sample, this clonotype was seen many times. The chain carries TRBV5-1 and TRBJ2-1; D is unresolved. V was pared by 0 bases and J by 0 bases, with 4 bases between. The CDR3 runs 14 residues. Germline V CDR1 and CDR2: SGHRS, YFSETQ. CDR3 nucleotide sequence: TGCGCCAGCAGCTTGGGTGACTCCTACAATGAGCAGTTCTTC. Protein sequence: CASSLGDSYNEQFF.

The chain links TRBV20-1 to TRBJ2-3; D possibly matches TRBD1 or TRBD2 (5 bases each). Germline V gene data show CDR1 as DFQATT and CDR2 as SNEGSKA (reference sequence). With 1 base removed from V and 7 bases from J, the gap between germline ends came to 9 bases. The CDR3 totals 12 residues. The chain's CDR3 is CSARVRGHTQYF. CDR3 coding DNA: TGCAGTGCTAGAGTCCGGGGCCATACGCAGTATTTT.

This clonotype was counted many times. In DNA form, the CDR3 reads TGCGCCAGCAGCTTGTGGGGTTCGAGGGATGGGACAGATACGCAGTATTTT. The encoded protein is CASSLWGSRDGTDTQYF. The chain joins TRBV5-1 to TRBJ2-3; maybe TRBD2 (5 bases). The V and J ends lost 1 base and 3 bases respectively, with 18 bases between them. The V gene's germline CDR1 is SGHRS and CDR2 YFSETQ. CDR3 length: 17 amino acids.

There are many counts of this clonotype. V gene TRBV3-1 combines with J gene TRBJ2-5; unclear D gene. The CDR3 has 14 residues. Deletions cut 0 bases from V and 1 base from J, with 6 bases between. The germline gives CDR1 LGHDT, CDR2 YNNKEL (reference sequence). The CDR3 sequence is CASSQDRTQETQYF. The CDR3 DNA follows: TGTGCCAGCAGCCAAGACAGGACCCAAGAGACCCAGTACTTC.

This clonotype has at least ten counts. J is TRBJ1-5 and V is TRBV11-2; TRBD1 agrees at 10 bases. Germline CDR1 is SGHAT and CDR2 is FQNNGV. V lost 5 bases, J lost 6 bases, and 7 bases stayed unmatched. The CDR3 consists of 15 residues. The CDR3 region is CASSHEGTGAQPQHF. CDR3 DNA sequence: TGTGCCAGCAGCCACGAAGGGACAGGGGCTCAGCCCCAGCATTTT.

This clonotype was counted ten times or more. The V and J genes are TRBV5-5 and TRBJ1-1; possible D gene TRBD1, 6 bases. CDR3 size: 15 residues. The V and J ends lost 1 base and 2 bases respectively, with 12 bases between them. Germline loops: CDR1 SGHKS, CDR2 YYEKEE (reference sequence). The DNA for the CDR3 is TGTGCCAGCAGCTTGAGGGGGGTGGTTAACACTGAAGCTTTCTTT. This codes for CASSLRGVVNTEAFF.

This clonotype was detected many times. An end of the junction does not agree with germline; a read error may underlie this. This chain links TRBV7-7 with TRBJ2-1; TRBD2 is a possible D gene (6 bases). Germline values: CDR1 SSHAT, CDR2 FNYEAQ (reference sequence). CDR3 length equals 12 residues. The CDR3 DNA reads TGTGCTAGCAGTTACCCCGGGGGTGAGCAGTTCTTC. Protein sequence: CASSYPGGEQFF. Together with reference TRBV7-7 and TRBJ2-1, the CDR3 gives the full variable domain: GAGVSQSPRYKVTKRGQDVTLRCDPISSHATLYWYQQALGQGPEFLTYFNYEAQPDKSGLPSDRFSAERPEGSISTLTIQRTEQRDSAMYRCASSYPGGEQFFGPGTRLTVL.

The rearrangement uses TRBV7-6 and TRBJ2-1; 11 bases line up with TRBD1. Germline V gene data show CDR1 as SGHVS and CDR2 as FNYEAQ. V lost 4 bases to trimming and J lost 6 bases; unmatched junction nucleotides: 8. The CDR3 extends over 16 amino acids. The CDR3 DNA reads as TGTGCCAGCAGCTCGAGGACAGGGGGCCAGGGCAATGAGCAGTTCTTC. This codes for CASSSRTGGQGNEQFF. The full variable domain, in which reference TRBV7-6 and TRBJ2-1 provide the parts outside the CDR3, is GAGVSQSPRYKVTKRGQDVALRCDPISGHVSLYWYRQALGQGPEFLTYFNYEAQQDKSGLPNDRFSAERPEGSISTLTIQRTEQRDSAMYRCASSSRTGGQGNEQFFGPGTRLTVL.

This clonotype has ten or more counts. The chain couples TRBV12-3 or TRBV12-4 to TRBJ1-1; D remains unclear. V gave up 3 bases and J gave up 1 base, with 3 bases separating them. CDR3 length equals 12 residues. The CDR3 sequence is CASSFANTEAFF. CDR3 coding DNA: TGTGCCAGCAGTTTTGCGAACACTGAAGCTTTCTTT.

This clonotype occurred many times. The CDR3 DNA sequence: TGTGCCAGCAGGATCACAGGGGGACGCAATCAGCCCCAGCATTTT. Its translation: CASRITGGRNQPQHF. The chain joins TRBV6-1 to TRBJ1-5; the match to TRBD1 covers 8 bases. CDR1 and CDR2 (germline): MNHNS, SASEGT. This CDR3 has 15 residues. V was clipped by 6 bases and J by 2 bases; unmatched bases: 6.

This clonotype was seen at least ten times. The chain joins TRBV5-1 to TRBJ2-1; 7 bases are a match to TRBD1. The CDR3 runs 14 residues. Losses at the gene ends were 0 bases for V and 7 bases for J; bases not matched to a gene: 4. Germline CDR1 and CDR2: SGHRS and YFSETQ. CDR3 coding DNA: TGCGCCAGCAGCTTGGGGGGACAGATTAATGAGCAGTTCTTC. Its translation is CASSLGGQINEQFF. Filled out from reference TRBV5-1 and TRBJ2-1, the complete variable domain reads KAGVTQTPRYLIKTRGQQVTLSCSPISGHRSVSWYQQTPGQGLQFLFEYFSETQRNKGNFPGRFSGRQFSNSRSEMNVSTLELGDSALYLCASSLGGQINEQFFGPGTRLTVL.

Many counts were recorded for this clonotype. This sequence joins TRBV7-2 and TRBJ2-1, with 11 bases lining up with TRBD2. This CDR3 is built from 13 residues. The V gene's germline CDR1 is SGHTA and CDR2 FQGNSA. V lost 5 bases, J lost 10 bases, and 4 bases stayed unmatched. Here the CDR3 DNA reads TGTGCCAGCAGCGTCCGACTAGCGGGGGAGCAGTTCTTC. Protein sequence: CASSVRLAGEQFF.

This clonotype was picked up many times. This chain connects TRBV12-3 or TRBV12-4 to TRBJ1-2; no reliable D call. Trimming left V 7 bases short and J 2 bases short, with 11 bases between. CDR3 length: 13 amino acids. The CDR3 protein is CASNEGGNYGYTF. CDR3 nucleotides: TGTGCCAGCAACGAGGGAGGAAACTATGGCTACACCTTC.

In its sample, this clonotype was seen many times. J is TRBJ1-3 and V is TRBV12-3 or TRBV12-4; D not resolved. Trimming stripped 7 bases from V and 0 bases from J, with 13 bases between. The CDR3 runs 15 residues. The CDR3 region is CASTLGRTSGNTIYF. CDR3 DNA sequence: TGTGCCAGCACCCTAGGACGGACCTCTGGAAACACCATATATTTT.

This clonotype has ten or more counts. The rearrangement links TRBV6-1 to TRBJ1-2; no clear D gene. This CDR3 contains 13 residues. Deletions cut 6 bases from V and 8 bases from J, with 16 bases between. The V gene's germline CDR1 is MNHNS and CDR2 SASEGT. The DNA for the CDR3 is TGTGCCAGCAGGCTCACCGCGGGCAGCGGCTACACCTTC. Its protein is CASRLTAGSGYTF.

This clonotype was counted only a few times. V usage is TRBV27 and J usage is TRBJ2-5; no firm D call. The V and J ends lost 4 bases and 1 base respectively, with 10 bases between them. The CDR3 consists of 14 residues. CDR1 is MNHEY, CDR2 SMNVEV, per germline (reference sequence). CDR3 nucleotides: TGTGCCAGCAGTTCTCCCTCCCTCCAAGAGACCCAGTACTTC. This encodes CASSSPSLQETQYF.

About this clonotype itself: This sequence may be a read error, since a much larger clone differs from it by one base. The chain links TRBV2 to TRBJ1-2; perhaps TRBD1 as D (6 bases). The V end was cut by 2 bases, the J end by 7 bases, with 17 bases between. The V gene's germline CDR1 is SNHLY and CDR2 FYNNEI. The CDR3 covers 15 residues. The CDR3 loop is CASSERAGVRSGYTF. CDR3 in DNA: TGTGCCAGCAGTGAAAGGGCAGGGGTCCGCTCTGGCTACACCTTC.

A few counts support this clonotype. The CDR3 DNA is TGCAGTGCTAGAGTAATACAAGAGACCCAGTACTTC. As protein: CSARVIQETQYF. The genes are TRBV20-1 and TRBJ2-5; D call uncertain. The germline V and J ends were trimmed by 1 base and 2 bases, with 5 bases remaining between them. The CDR3 totals 12 residues. Germline CDR1 reads DFQATT; CDR2 reads SNEGSKA (reference sequence).